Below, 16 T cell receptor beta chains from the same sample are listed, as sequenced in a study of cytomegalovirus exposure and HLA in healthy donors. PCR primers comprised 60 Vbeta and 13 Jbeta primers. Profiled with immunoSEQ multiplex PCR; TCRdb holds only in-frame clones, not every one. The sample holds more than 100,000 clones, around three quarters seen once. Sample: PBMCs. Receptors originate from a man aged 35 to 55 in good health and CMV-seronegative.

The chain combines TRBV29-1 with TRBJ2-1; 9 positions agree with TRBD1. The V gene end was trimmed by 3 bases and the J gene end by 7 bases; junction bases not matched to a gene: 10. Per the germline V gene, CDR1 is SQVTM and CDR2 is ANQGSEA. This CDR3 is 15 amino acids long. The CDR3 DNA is TGCAGCGTTGAGGGAGGGGGACAGGGCCGAAATGAGCAGTTCTTC. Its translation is CSVEGGGQGRNEQFF.

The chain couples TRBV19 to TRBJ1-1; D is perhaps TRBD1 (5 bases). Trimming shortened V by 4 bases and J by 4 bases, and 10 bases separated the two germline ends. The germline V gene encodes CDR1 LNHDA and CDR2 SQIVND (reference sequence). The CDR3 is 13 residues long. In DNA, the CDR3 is TGTGCCAGTAGTACCCAGGGAGGCACTGAAGCTTTCTTT. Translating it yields CASSTQGGTEAFF.

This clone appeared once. CDR3 nucleotides: TGTGCCTGGAGGGTACAGGGGGGCTACGAGCAGTACTTC. It codes for CAWRVQGGYEQYF. The chain couples TRBV30 to TRBJ2-7, with 8 bases that match TRBD1. J gave up 3 bases and V 3 bases, and 4 bases lay outside the gene matches. The germline gives CDR1 GTSNPN, CDR2 SVGIG (reference sequence). There are 13 residues in the CDR3.

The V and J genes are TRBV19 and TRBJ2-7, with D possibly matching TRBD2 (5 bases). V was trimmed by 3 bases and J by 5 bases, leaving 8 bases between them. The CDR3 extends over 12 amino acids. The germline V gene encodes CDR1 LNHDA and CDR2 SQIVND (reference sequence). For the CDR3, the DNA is TGTGCCAGTAGTATTTCGACTAACGAGCAGTACTTC. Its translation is CASSISTNEQYF.

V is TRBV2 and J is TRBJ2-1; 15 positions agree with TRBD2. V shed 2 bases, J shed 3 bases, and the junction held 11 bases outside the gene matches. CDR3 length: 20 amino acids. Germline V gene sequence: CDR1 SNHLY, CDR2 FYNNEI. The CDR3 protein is CASSEWGGLAGGRVYNEQFF. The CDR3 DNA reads TGTGCCAGCAGTGAATGGGGAGGACTAGCGGGAGGGCGGGTCTACAATGAGCAGTTCTTC.

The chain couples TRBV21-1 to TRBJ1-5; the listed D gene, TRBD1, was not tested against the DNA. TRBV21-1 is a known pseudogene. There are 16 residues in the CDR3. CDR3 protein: CASSTKTGGVGQPQHF. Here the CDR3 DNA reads TGTGCCAGCAGCACCAAGACAGGGGGCGTTGGTCAGCCCCAGCATTTT.

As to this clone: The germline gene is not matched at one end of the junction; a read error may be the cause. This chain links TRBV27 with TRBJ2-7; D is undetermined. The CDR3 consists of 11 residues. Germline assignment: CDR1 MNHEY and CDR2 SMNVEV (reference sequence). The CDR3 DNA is TGTGCCAGCAGTGTATCCTACGAGCAGTACTTC. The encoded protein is CASSVSYEQYF.

The CDR3 loop is CASSAGTITNEKLFF. In nucleotides, the CDR3 is TGTGCCAGCAGCGCCGGGACAATTACTAATGAAAAACTGTTTTTT. The rearrangement uses TRBV7-9 and TRBJ1-4; tentative D call: TRBD1 (6 bases). V lost 5 bases and J 2 bases, leaving 12 bases between the germline ends. CDR1 is SEHNR and CDR2 is FQNEAQ in the germline V gene (reference sequence). CDR3 length: 15 residues.

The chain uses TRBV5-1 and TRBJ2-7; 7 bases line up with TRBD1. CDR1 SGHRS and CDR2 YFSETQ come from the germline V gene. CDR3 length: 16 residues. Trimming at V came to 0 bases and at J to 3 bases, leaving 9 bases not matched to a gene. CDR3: CASSLEGGALFYEQYF. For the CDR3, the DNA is TGCGCCAGCAGCTTGGAAGGGGGCGCGTTGTTCTACGAGCAGTACTTC.

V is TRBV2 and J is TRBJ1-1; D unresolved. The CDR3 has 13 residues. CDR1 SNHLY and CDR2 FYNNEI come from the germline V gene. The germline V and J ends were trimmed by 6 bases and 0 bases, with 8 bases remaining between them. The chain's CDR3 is CASRGTVNTEAFF. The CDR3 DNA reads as TGTGCCAGCAGAGGAACAGTGAACACTGAAGCTTTCTTT.

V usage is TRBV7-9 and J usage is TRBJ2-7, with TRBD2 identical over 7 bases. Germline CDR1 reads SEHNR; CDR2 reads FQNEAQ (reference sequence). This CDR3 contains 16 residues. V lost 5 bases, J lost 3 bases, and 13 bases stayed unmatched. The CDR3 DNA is TGTGCCAGCAGCCGTTGGCGGGGGACTACCCTCTACGAGCAGTACTTC. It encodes CASSRWRGTTLYEQYF.

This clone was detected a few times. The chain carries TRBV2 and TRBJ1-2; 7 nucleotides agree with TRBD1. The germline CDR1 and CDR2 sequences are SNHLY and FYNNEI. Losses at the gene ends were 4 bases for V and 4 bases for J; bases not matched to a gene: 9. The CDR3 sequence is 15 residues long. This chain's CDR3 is CASSVEGGAVYGYTF. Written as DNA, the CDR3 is TGTGCCAGCAGTGTCGAAGGGGGCGCCGTCTATGGCTACACCTTC.

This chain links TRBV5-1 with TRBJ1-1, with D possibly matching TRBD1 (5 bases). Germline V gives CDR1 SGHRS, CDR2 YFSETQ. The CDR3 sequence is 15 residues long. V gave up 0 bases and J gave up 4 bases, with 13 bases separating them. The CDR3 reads CASSLAGFGGTEAFF. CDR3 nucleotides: TGCGCCAGCAGCTTGGCAGGGTTCGGTGGCACTGAAGCTTTCTTT.

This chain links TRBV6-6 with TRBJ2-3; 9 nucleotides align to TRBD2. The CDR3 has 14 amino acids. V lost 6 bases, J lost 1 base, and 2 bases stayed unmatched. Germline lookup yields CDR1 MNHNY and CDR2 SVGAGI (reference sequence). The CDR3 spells CASSWTSGTDTQYF. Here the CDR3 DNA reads TGTGCCAGCAGCTGGACTAGCGGCACAGATACGCAGTATTTT.

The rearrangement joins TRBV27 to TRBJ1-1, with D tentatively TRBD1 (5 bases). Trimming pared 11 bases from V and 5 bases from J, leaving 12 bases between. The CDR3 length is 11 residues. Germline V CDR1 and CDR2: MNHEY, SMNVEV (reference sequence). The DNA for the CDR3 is TGTGCCGGCAAGGGGTGGACTGAAGCTTTCTTT. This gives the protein CAGKGWTEAFF.

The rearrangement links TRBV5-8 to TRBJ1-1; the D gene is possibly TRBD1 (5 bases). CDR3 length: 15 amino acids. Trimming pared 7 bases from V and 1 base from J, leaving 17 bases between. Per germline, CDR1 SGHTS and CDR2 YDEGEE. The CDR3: CASGTFATANTEAFF. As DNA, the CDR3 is TGTGCCAGCGGCACCTTTGCGACAGCGAACACTGAAGCTTTCTTT.